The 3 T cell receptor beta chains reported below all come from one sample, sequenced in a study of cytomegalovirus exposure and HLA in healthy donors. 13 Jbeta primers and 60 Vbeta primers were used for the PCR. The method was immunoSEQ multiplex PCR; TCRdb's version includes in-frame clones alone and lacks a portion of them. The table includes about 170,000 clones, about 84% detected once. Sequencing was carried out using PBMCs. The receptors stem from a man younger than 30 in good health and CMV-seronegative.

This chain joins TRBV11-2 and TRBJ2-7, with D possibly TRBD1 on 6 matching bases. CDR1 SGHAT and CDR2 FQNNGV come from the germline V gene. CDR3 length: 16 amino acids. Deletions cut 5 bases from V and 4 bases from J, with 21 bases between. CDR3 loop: CASSDLGSDRSYEQYF. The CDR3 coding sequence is TGTGCCAGCAGCGATTTAGGTAGTGACAGGTCGTACGAGCAGTACTTC.

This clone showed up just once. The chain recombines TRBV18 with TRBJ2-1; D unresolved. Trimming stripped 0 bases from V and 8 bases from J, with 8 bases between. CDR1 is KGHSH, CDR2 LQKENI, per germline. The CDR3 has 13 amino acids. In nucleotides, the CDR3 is TGTGCCAGCTCACCACCCTCTAGGTATGAGCAGTTCTTC. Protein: CASSPPSRYEQFF.

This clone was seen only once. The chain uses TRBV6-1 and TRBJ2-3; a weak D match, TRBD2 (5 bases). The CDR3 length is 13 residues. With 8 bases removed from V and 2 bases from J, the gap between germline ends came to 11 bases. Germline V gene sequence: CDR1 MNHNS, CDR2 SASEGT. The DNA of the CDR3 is TGTGCCAGCTCGCCAGACTACACAGATACGCAGTATTTT. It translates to CASSPDYTDTQYF.